Included here is one T cell receptor (beta chain) sequence, with context. TCRdb keeps only in-frame clones here, not all; method: immunoSEQ multiplex PCR. Of tens of thousands of clones listed, roughly 86% are singletons. The record originates from a study of blood T cell repertoires in COVID-19. Trimming removed 3 bases from V and 9 bases from J; junction bases left unmatched: 9. This CDR3 has 15 amino acids. Germline V CDR1 and CDR2: SGHTA, FQGNSA. This sequence joins TRBV7-2 and TRBJ2-1; 9 bases are a match to TRBD2. Sequencing was performed on peripheral blood. This TCR was sampled from a man aged 55 to 70 with active COVID-19. In DNA, the CDR3 is TGTGCCAGCAGCTTGGGTGGTAGCGGGAGCCCTGAGCAGTTCTTC. Protein: CASSLGGSGSPEQFF.